This TCR beta chain was found in a study of blood T cell repertoires in COVID-19. Study information: Specimens from acute and convalescent COVID-19 originated in the United States, Italy and Spain. T cells, B-cell-depleted T cells, or PBMCs supplied cDNA or gDNA.

Under the authors' procedure: Reference gene primer amplification gave estimated nucleated cell counts. Data came from immunoSEQ multiplex PCR; TCRdb stores just in-frame clones and leaves some out. That table furnishes V, J and clone size, whereas the DNA furnished D and trimming. The sample consists of 95,000 to 100,000 clones, roughly 80% of them appearing once. CDR3 length equals 16 residues. Trimming cost V 6 bases and J 2 bases; bases outside gene matches: 11. Germline CDR1 is SNHLY and CDR2 is FYNNEI. This clone was recorded a few times. This TCR derives from a woman of 80 years or more with acute or convalescent COVID-19. This chain uses TRBV2 with TRBJ1-1; 8 bases match TRBD1. Sequencing was carried out using peripheral blood. The CDR3 loop reads CASRPGQGRFNTEAFF. The CDR3 DNA sequence: TGTGCCAGCAGACCCGGACAGGGTAGATTTAACACTGAAGCTTTCTTT.